Shown below are 12 T cell receptor beta chains from a single sample sequenced in a study of T cell responses to AZD1222 COVID-19 vaccine. The assay was immunoSEQ multiplex PCR, and TCRdb's table has in-frame clones only and misses some. The sample records under 150,000 clones, more than 85% being singletons. Material: peripheral blood, obtained 28 days after the second AZD1222 dose. These receptors were collected from an adult who received the AZD1222 COVID-19 vaccine.

The chain recombines TRBV14 with TRBJ2-7; 7 bases align to TRBD2. V was clipped by 4 bases and J by 1 base; unmatched bases: 7. Per the germline V gene, CDR1 is SGHDN and CDR2 is FVKESK. This CDR3 comprises 15 residues. CDR3 sequence: CASSPGRETSYEQYV. As DNA, the CDR3 is TGTGCCAGCAGCCCGGGGCGGGAGACATCCTACGAGCAGTACGTC.

The V and J genes are TRBV7-9 and TRBJ1-2, with D hard to call. Germline-derived CDR1 and CDR2 are SEHNR and FQNEAQ (reference sequence). Trimming cost V 3 bases and J 8 bases, with 10 bases left between them. The CDR3 extends over 12 amino acids. CDR3 in DNA: TGTGCCAGCAGCTTTGAAGTAGGAGGCTACACCTTC. This gives the protein CASSFEVGGYTF.

This clone appeared once. V is TRBV11-2 and J is TRBJ1-1, with a weak D call TRBD1 (5 bases). Between the trimmed V and J ends, which lost 5 bases and 1 base, there was a span of 8 bases. Germline-derived CDR1 and CDR2 are SGHAT and FQNNGV. CDR3 length: 13 residues. CDR3 loop: CASSTRENTEAFF. The CDR3 DNA reads as TGTGCCAGCAGCACCAGGGAGAACACTGAAGCTTTCTTT. Full variable domain (outside the CDR3, taken from reference TRBV11-2 and TRBJ1-1): EAGVAQSPRYKIIEKRQSVAFWCNPISGHATLYWYQQILGQGPKLLIQFQNNGVVDDSQLPKDRFSAERLKGVDSTLKIQPAKLEDSAVYLCASSTRENTEAFFGQGTRLTVV.

The J gene is TRBJ2-7, the V gene TRBV3-1 (or the pseudogene TRBV3-2); unclear D gene. This CDR3 is built from 13 residues. CDR1 is LGHDT and CDR2 is YNNKEL in the germline V gene (reference sequence). Trimming cost V 1 base and J 2 bases, with 6 bases left between them. The CDR3 loop is CASSQVAAYEQYF. CDR3 nucleotide sequence: TGTGCCAGCAGCCAAGTGGCCGCCTACGAGCAGTACTTC.

The rearrangement links TRBV18 to TRBJ2-3, with TRBD2 identical over 12 bases. Germline V gene sequence: CDR1 KGHSH, CDR2 LQKENI. V gave up 8 bases and J gave up 6 bases; unmatched junction bases: 9. The CDR3 is 15 amino acids. In nucleotides, the CDR3 is TGTGCCAGCGCTGGGACTAGCGGGCCCGGGGATACGCAGTATTTT. It specifies CASAGTSGPGDTQYF. Filled out from reference TRBV18 and TRBJ2-3, the complete variable domain reads NAGVMQNPRHLVRRRGQEARLRCSPMKGHSHVYWYRQLPEEGLKFMVYLQKENIIDESGMPKERFSAEFPKEGPSILRIQQVVRGDSAAYFCASAGTSGPGDTQYFGPGTRLTVL.

J is TRBJ1-2 and V is TRBV2, with a weak D call TRBD1 (6 bases). V was trimmed by 7 bases and J by 6 bases, leaving 12 bases between them. Germline CDR1 SNHLY, CDR2 FYNNEI. This CDR3 comprises 12 residues. CDR3 sequence reads: CASTEGGDGYTF. DNA for the CDR3: TGTGCCAGCACCGAGGGGGGGGATGGCTACACCTTC. The full variable domain, with the rest looked up from reference TRBV2 and TRBJ1-2, is EPEVTQTPSHQVTQMGQEVILRCVPISNHLYFYWYRQILGQKVEFLVSFYNNEISEKSEIFDDQFSVERPDGSNFTLKIRSTKLEDSAMYFCASTEGGDGYTFGSGTRLTVV.

The V gene is TRBV6-5, the J gene TRBJ2-5; TRBD2 aligns across 7 bases. The V and J ends lost 5 bases and 0 bases, in that order; junction bases with no gene match: 3. Germline assignment: CDR1 MNHEY and CDR2 SVGAGI. The CDR3 runs 14 residues. Here the CDR3 reads CASSSGEYQETQYF. The CDR3 region has the DNA TGTGCCAGCAGTAGCGGGGAGTACCAAGAGACCCAGTACTTC.

The chain carries TRBV30 and TRBJ2-5; D call uncertain. CDR1 is GTSNPN and CDR2 is SVGIG in the germline V gene (reference sequence). CDR3 length: 13 residues. The V end lost 1 base, the J end lost 5 bases, and 11 bases lay between the germline ends. Written as DNA, the CDR3 is TGTGCCTGGAGTGGGGTAGCCGGGGAGACCCAGTACTTC. Protein product: CAWSGVAGETQYF.

V gene TRBV7-9 combines with J gene TRBJ2-3; D not certain. Trimming stripped 2 bases from V and 2 bases from J, with 8 bases between. CDR1 is SEHNR and CDR2 is FQNEAQ in the germline V gene (reference sequence). The length of the CDR3 is 14 residues. This CDR3 is CASSLSANTDTQYF. The CDR3 nucleotides read TGTGCCAGCAGCTTAAGCGCGAACACAGATACGCAGTATTTT.

V and J are TRBV19 and TRBJ1-4; D gene ambiguous. Germline CDR1 LNHDA, CDR2 SQIVND (reference sequence). V shed 0 bases and J shed 10 bases, with 24 bases lying between them. This CDR3 spans 18 amino acids. CDR3 DNA sequence: TGTGCCAGTAGTATAGATTTTACCCGGGGAAAGGAAGTGAGAAAACTGTTTTTT. This sequence encodes CASSIDFTRGKEVRKLFF.

The chain carries TRBV30 and TRBJ2-7; tentatively, D is TRBD2 (6 bases). V was clipped by 2 bases and J by 5 bases, with 13 bases between them. This CDR3 spans 13 amino acids. Germline V lookup: CDR1 GTSNPN, CDR2 SVGIG (reference sequence). CDR3 in amino acids: CAWSIMGGNEQYF. Here the CDR3 DNA reads TGTGCCTGGAGTATAATGGGGGGAAACGAGCAGTACTTC.

J is TRBJ2-5 and V is TRBV9; 10 bases fit TRBD1. Germline CDR1 and CDR2: SGDLS and YYNGEE. This CDR3 spans 15 amino acids. The V and J ends lost 4 bases and 9 bases, in that order; junction bases with no gene match: 12. CDR3 sequence (DNA): TGTGCCAGCAGCTCCCGGACAGGGGGAAATGAGGCCCAGTACTTC. Its protein product is CASSSRTGGNEAQYF. The full variable domain, completed using reference TRBV9 and TRBJ2-5, is DSGVTQTPKHLITATGQRVTLRCSPRSGDLSVYWYQQSLDQGLQFLIQYYNGEERAKGNILERFSAQQFPDLHSELNLSSLELGDSALYFCASSSRTGGNEAQYFGPGTRLLVL.